The clone carrying this T cell receptor beta chain has at least ten counts. Researchers defined stable Graves' hyperthyroidism as no ophthalmopathy progression within 18 months. Newly diagnosed hyperthyroidism, duration under 2 months, in patients aged 18 to 65. Criteria for exclusion of patients were uncontrolled infection, other autoimmune disease, pregnancy or lactation. Every diagnosis used clinical symptoms, serum thyroxine and TRAb, thyroid ultrasound and orbital computed tomography. Using RNA transcripts as the source, TCR beta CDR3 regions were amplified. With the HTBI primer set, the TCR CDR3 went through a first round of RT-PCR. MiXCR, applied by TCRdb to the multiplex PCR reads, yields one record per CDR3 protein. The sample lists about 560,000 distinct CDR3 sequences, roughly a sixth occurring once. The CDR3 has 15 amino acids. Trimming took 0 bases from V and 6 from J; bases not matched to a gene: 8. The germline gives CDR1 SGHVS, CDR2 FQNEAQ.

The entry originates in a study of T cells in Graves' hyperthyroidism and ophthalmopathy. This chain joins TRBV7-8 and TRBJ2-7; 7 nucleotides agree with TRBD1. The clonotype comes from a woman aged 18-29 years with Graves' hyperthyroidism. Sequencing input: blood. For the CDR3, the DNA is TGTGCCAGCAGCTTAGCCGGGACAGAACTACGCGAGCAGTACTTC. Amino acid sequence: CASSLAGTELREQYF.